These 25 T cell receptor beta chains originate from one sample sequenced in a study of blood T cell repertoires in COVID-19. Data came from immunoSEQ multiplex PCR; TCRdb stores just in-frame clones and leaves some out. The sample consists of some 390,000 clones, 85% to 90% of them appearing once. Material: PBMCs or T cells enriched from blood (not recorded which). All receptors derive from a man aged 25 to 45 who had recovered from COVID-19.

CDR3 coding DNA: TGTGCCAGCAGCTTAGCCGGCGCAGGGGGGAATCAGCCCCAGCATTTT. Amino acids: CASSLAGAGGNQPQHF. The rearrangement links TRBV13 to TRBJ1-5, with 7 bases identical to TRBD1. With 1 base clipped from V and 4 bases from J, the junction kept 7 bases outside the gene matches. CDR1 and CDR2 from the germline V gene are PRHDT and FYEKMQ (reference sequence). CDR3 length: 16 residues.

The chain is built from TRBV2 and TRBJ1-1; 7 bases align to TRBD1. Germline CDR1 SNHLY, CDR2 FYNNEI. The V gene end was trimmed by 4 bases and the J gene end by 4 bases; junction bases not matched to a gene: 6. The CDR3 runs 14 residues. The CDR3 here is CASSGFGQATEAFF. DNA of the CDR3: TGTGCCAGCAGTGGGTTTGGACAGGCCACTGAAGCTTTCTTT.

The chain recombines TRBV6-5 with TRBJ2-1; D is perhaps TRBD1 (6 bases). Germline CDR1 reads MNHEY; CDR2 reads SVGAGI. Trimming removed 6 bases from V and 7 bases from J, with 16 bases in between. This CDR3 has 14 amino acids. The CDR3 DNA sequence: TGTGCCAGCAGCAACCGACAGGTGACTAATGAGCAGTTCTTC. It encodes CASSNRQVTNEQFF.

This clone was counted once. This chain links TRBV27 with TRBJ1-4; no clear D. Deletions cut 4 bases from V and 7 bases from J, with 16 bases between. The CDR3 sequence is 15 residues long. Germline V gene lookup returns CDR1 MNHEY and CDR2 SMNVEV (reference sequence). The CDR3 region is CASSSHPAGGEKLFF. The CDR3 bases are TGTGCCAGCAGTTCACATCCTGCGGGAGGTGAAAAACTGTTTTTT.

J is TRBJ2-2 and V is TRBV6-6; D might be TRBD1 (5 bases). This CDR3 comprises 14 residues. Trimming pared 8 bases from V and 3 bases from J, leaving 13 bases between. Germline values: CDR1 MNHNY, CDR2 SVGAGI (reference sequence). The CDR3 region has the DNA TGTGCCAGCCGAAGTCAAGGGGACACCGGGGAGCTGTTTTTT. Protein product: CASRSQGDTGELFF.

The gene calls are TRBV28 and TRBJ1-1, with D maybe TRBD1 (5 bases). Per germline, CDR1 MDHEN and CDR2 SYDVKM. V was trimmed by 3 bases and J by 11 bases, leaving 13 bases between them. This CDR3 region has 12 residues. Here the CDR3 reads CASSFAGRVAFF. CDR3 DNA sequence: TGTGCCAGCAGTTTTGCGGGGCGCGTGGCTTTCTTT.

V is TRBV5-1 and J is TRBJ2-1; D possibly corresponds to TRBD2 (6 bases). Trimming left V 4 bases short and J 5 bases short, with 13 bases between. CDR3 size: 14 residues. CDR1 SGHRS and CDR2 YFSETQ come from the germline V gene. CDR3 in amino acids: CASSPASANNEQFF. The CDR3 DNA follows: TGCGCCAGCAGCCCGGCTAGCGCGAACAATGAGCAGTTCTTC.

Here the CDR3 reads CASSLGQLHNGYTF. The CDR3 nucleotides are TGTGCCAGCAGCCTGGGACAACTCCATAATGGCTACACCTTC. The chain has TRBV7-9 and TRBJ1-2, with a tentative D call TRBD1 (6 bases). Trimming removed 5 bases at V and 6 bases at J, with 16 bases between. Germline V gene data show CDR1 as SEHNR and CDR2 as FQNEAQ (reference sequence). This CDR3 has 14 residues. The full variable domain, with the rest looked up from reference TRBV7-9 and TRBJ1-2, is DTGVSQNPRHKITKRGQNVTFRCDPISEHNRLYWYRQTLGQGPEFLTYFQNEAQLEKSRLLSDRFSAERPKGSFSTLEIQRTEQGDSAMYLCASSLGQLHNGYTFGSGTRLTVV.

The rearrangement links TRBV14 to TRBJ1-4; 7 positions match TRBD1. The CDR3 loop spans 16 amino acids. The germline V gene encodes CDR1 SGHDN and CDR2 FVKESK. Trimming at V came to 3 bases and at J to 10 bases, leaving 14 bases not matched to a gene. The CDR3 sequence is CASSQDRRGPLGKLFF. The CDR3 DNA reads TGTGCCAGCAGCCAGGACAGGCGCGGGCCCCTGGGAAAACTGTTTTTT.

The chain combines TRBV13 with TRBJ1-1; 7 bases map to TRBD1. Trimming cost V 4 bases and J 7 bases; bases outside gene matches: 6. This CDR3 spans 13 amino acids. The germline CDR1 and CDR2 sequences are PRHDT and FYEKMQ (reference sequence). The CDR3 spells CASSSGGQFEAFF. Written as DNA, the CDR3 is TGTGCCAGCAGCTCCGGGGGACAGTTTGAAGCTTTCTTT. The entire variable domain, with the rest obtained from reference TRBV13 and TRBJ1-1, is as follows: AAGVIQSPRHLIKEKRETATLKCYPIPRHDTVYWYQQGPGQDPQFLISFYEKMQSDKGSIPDRFSAQQFSDYHSELNMSSLELGDSALYFCASSSGGQFEAFFGQGTRLTVV.

The chain links TRBV7-2 to TRBJ1-2; 7 bases line up with TRBD1. Per germline, CDR1 SGHTA and CDR2 FQGNSA. This CDR3 spans 13 amino acids. V lost 4 bases, J lost 4 bases, and 3 bases stayed unmatched. CDR3 nucleotides: TGTGCCAGCAGCTCAAGGACAGGCTATGGCTACACCTTC. Residues: CASSSRTGYGYTF. Complete variable domain (other parts from reference TRBV7-2 and TRBJ1-2): GAGVSQSPSNKVTEKGKDVELRCDPISGHTALYWYRQSLGQGLEFLIYFQGNSAPDKSGLPSDRFSAERTGGSVSTLTIQRTQQEDSAVYLCASSSRTGYGYTFGSGTRLTVV.

This clone was picked up one time. V gene TRBV14 combines with J gene TRBJ2-7; D uncertain. CDR3 length: 12 amino acids. Germline assignment: CDR1 SGHDN and CDR2 FVKESK. Trimming stripped 4 bases from V and 0 bases from J, with 4 bases between. CDR3 loop: CASSPVSYEQYF. The CDR3 DNA is TGTGCCAGCAGCCCGGTCTCCTACGAGCAGTACTTC.

CDR3 loop: CASSSPRGGLNTEAFF. Written as DNA, the CDR3 is TGTGCCAGCAGCTCTCCTAGGGGGGGTTTGAACACTGAAGCTTTCTTT. V is TRBV9 and J is TRBJ1-1; possibly TRBD1 for D (6 bases). Germline V gene data show CDR1 as SGDLS and CDR2 as YYNGEE. V was pared by 4 bases and J by 0 bases, with 16 bases between. This CDR3 is 16 amino acids long.

The rearrangement links TRBV5-6 to TRBJ2-3, with a tentative D call TRBD2 (5 bases). This CDR3 spans 15 amino acids. CDR1 and CDR2 from the germline V gene are SGHDT and YYEEEE. Trimming took 7 bases from V and 0 from J, leaving 15 bases between them. The CDR3 reads CASATGSQSTDTQYF. The CDR3 DNA follows: TGTGCCAGCGCAACGGGAAGCCAGAGCACAGATACGCAGTATTTT.

The chain employs TRBV9 and TRBJ2-7; D gene unclear. This CDR3 has 15 residues. Trimming pared 0 bases from V and 3 bases from J, leaving 13 bases between. Germline V gives CDR1 SGDLS, CDR2 YYNGEE. The CDR3 is CASSVADAWSYEQYF. DNA for the CDR3: TGTGCCAGCAGCGTAGCCGACGCGTGGAGCTACGAGCAGTACTTC.

The chain is built from TRBV28 and TRBJ1-1; 8 bases agree with TRBD1. Germline values: CDR1 MDHEN, CDR2 SYDVKM. This CDR3 spans 15 amino acids. Losses at the gene ends were 6 bases for V and 6 bases for J; bases not matched to a gene: 12. This CDR3 reads CASRFLGQGASEAFF. The CDR3 region has the DNA TGTGCCAGCAGGTTCCTTGGGCAGGGGGCATCTGAAGCTTTCTTT.

This clone was counted a few times. V is TRBV19 and J is TRBJ2-7; TRBD1 might be the D (6 bases). The CDR3 sequence is 15 residues long. V dropped 4 bases and J dropped 3 bases, with 16 bases sitting between them. In germline, CDR1 is LNHDA, CDR2 SQIVND (reference sequence). CDR3 sequence reads: CASSRVADSRYEQYF. DNA for the CDR3: TGTGCCAGTAGTAGGGTGGCGGACAGTCGCTACGAGCAGTACTTC.

V gene TRBV5-1 combines with J gene TRBJ2-1; 10 bases map to TRBD2. From germline, CDR1 is SGHRS and CDR2 YFSETQ. The ends lost 7 bases at V and 6 bases at J; junction bases unmatched: 4. The CDR3 length is 13 residues. The DNA for the CDR3 is TGCGCCAGCGGGAAGCGGGAGGGCAATGAGCAGTTCTTC. Its protein product is CASGKREGNEQFF.

The chain recombines TRBV19 with TRBJ2-1; TRBD2 agrees at 11 bases. The junction had 7 bases not matched to a gene; V was cut back by 4 bases and J by 8 bases. Germline V lookup: CDR1 LNHDA, CDR2 SQIVND (reference sequence). The CDR3 is made up of 15 amino acids. Here the CDR3 reads CASSTIAGGQDEQFF. CDR3 nucleotides: TGTGCCAGTAGTACGATAGCGGGAGGGCAGGATGAGCAGTTCTTC.

V gene TRBV19 combines with J gene TRBJ1-1; D not resolved. The V and J ends lost 4 bases and 0 bases respectively, with 18 bases between them. Germline CDR1 LNHDA, CDR2 SQIVND (reference sequence). CDR3 length: 17 amino acids. The CDR3 here is CASSTNLAGILNTEAFF. Here the CDR3 DNA reads TGTGCCAGTAGTACCAATCTCGCCGGGATCCTGAACACTGAAGCTTTCTTT.

This chain joins TRBV5-1 and TRBJ2-7; 15 positions agree with TRBD2. Germline-derived CDR1 and CDR2 are SGHRS and YFSETQ. The CDR3 contains 17 residues. Trimming cost V 4 bases and J 2 bases; bases outside gene matches: 7. CDR3 amino acids: CASSGGLAGGLAYEQYF. CDR3 DNA sequence: TGCGCCAGCAGCGGGGGACTAGCGGGAGGTCTAGCCTACGAGCAGTACTTC. Combining the CDR3 with reference TRBV5-1 and TRBJ2-7 gives the whole variable domain KAGVTQTPRYLIKTRGQQVTLSCSPISGHRSVSWYQQTPGQGLQFLFEYFSETQRNKGNFPGRFSGRQFSNSRSEMNVSTLELGDSALYLCASSGGLAGGLAYEQYFGPGTRLTVT.

The J gene is TRBJ2-6, the V gene TRBV14; TRBD1 is a possible D gene (6 bases). The CDR3 is made up of 15 amino acids. Trimming left V 6 bases short and J 2 bases short, with 11 bases between. Germline V gene lookup returns CDR1 SGHDN and CDR2 FVKESK. This CDR3 is CASRPEGAGANVLTF. As DNA, the CDR3 is TGTGCCAGCAGGCCCGAGGGGGCTGGGGCCAACGTCCTGACTTTC. Supplemented by reference TRBV14 and TRBJ2-6, the full variable domain reads EAGVTQFPSHSVIEKGQTVTLRCDPISGHDNLYWYRRVMGKEIKFLLHFVKESKQDESGMPNNRFLAERTGGTYSTLKVQPAELEDSGVYFCASRPEGAGANVLTFGAGSRLTVL.

This clone appeared a single time. This chain links TRBV9 with TRBJ1-5, with D possibly being TRBD1 (5 bases). Germline V gene lookup returns CDR1 SGDLS and CDR2 YYNGEE. V lost 0 bases to trimming and J lost 1 base, with 8 bases between them. The CDR3 totals 15 residues. This CDR3 reads CASSVAGGSNQPQHF. The CDR3 DNA reads TGTGCCAGCAGCGTAGCGGGGGGGAGCAATCAGCCCCAGCATTTT.

Note on this clone: The same CDR3 is also encoded by other DNA sequences in this sample. This chain uses TRBV7-8 with TRBJ1-1; no clear D gene. Between the trimmed V and J ends, which lost 3 bases and 4 bases, there was a span of 9 bases. The CDR3 has 13 residues. Germline V CDR1 and CDR2: SGHVS, FQNEAQ. The CDR3 bases are TGTGCCAGCAGCTTCGTCCGGAGCACTGAAGCTTTCTTT. Its protein product is CASSFVRSTEAFF.

The rearrangement links TRBV19 to TRBJ2-1; 8 nucleotides align to TRBD2. V was pared by 10 bases and J by 8 bases, with 16 bases of the junction left unmatched. CDR1 LNHDA and CDR2 SQIVND come from the germline V gene (reference sequence). The CDR3 consists of 15 residues. DNA for the CDR3: TGTGCCACTCAGCCGTTCGGGAGGGCCGGTCATGAGCAGTTCTTC. This translates into CATQPFGRAGHEQFF.